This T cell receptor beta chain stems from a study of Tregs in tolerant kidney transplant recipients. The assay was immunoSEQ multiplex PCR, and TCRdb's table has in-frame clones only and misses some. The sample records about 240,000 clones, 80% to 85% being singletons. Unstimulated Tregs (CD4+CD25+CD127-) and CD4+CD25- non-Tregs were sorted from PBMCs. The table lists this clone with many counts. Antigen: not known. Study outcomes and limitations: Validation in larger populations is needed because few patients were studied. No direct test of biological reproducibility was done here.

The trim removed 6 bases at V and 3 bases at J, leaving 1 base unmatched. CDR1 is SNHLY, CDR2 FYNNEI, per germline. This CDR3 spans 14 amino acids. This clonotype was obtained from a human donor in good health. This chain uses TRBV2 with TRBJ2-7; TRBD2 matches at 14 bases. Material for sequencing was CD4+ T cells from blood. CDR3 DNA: TGTGCCAGCAGGGGGACTAGCGGGGGCTACGAGCAGTACTTC. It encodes CASRGTSGGYEQYF.